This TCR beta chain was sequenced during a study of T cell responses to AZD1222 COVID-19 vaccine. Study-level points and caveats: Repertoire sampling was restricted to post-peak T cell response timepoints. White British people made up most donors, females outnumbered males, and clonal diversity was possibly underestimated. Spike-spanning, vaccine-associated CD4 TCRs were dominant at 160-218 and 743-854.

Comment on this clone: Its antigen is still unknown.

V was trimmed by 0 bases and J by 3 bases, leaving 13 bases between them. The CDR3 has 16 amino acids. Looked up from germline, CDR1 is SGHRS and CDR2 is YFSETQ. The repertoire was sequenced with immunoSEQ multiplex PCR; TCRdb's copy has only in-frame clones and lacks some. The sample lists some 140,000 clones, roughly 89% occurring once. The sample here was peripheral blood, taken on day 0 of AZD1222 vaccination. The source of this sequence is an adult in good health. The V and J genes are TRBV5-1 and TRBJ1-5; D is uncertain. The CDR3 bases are TGCGCCAGCAGCTTGGGTTCGGGCGGGGTCAATCAGCCCCAGCATTTT. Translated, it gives CASSLGSGGVNQPQHF.